The source of this T cell receptor (beta chain) is a study of cytomegalovirus exposure and HLA in healthy donors. The CDR3 spans 15 residues. Germline V gene lookup returns CDR1 LGHNA and CDR2 YNFKEQ. Between the trimmed V and J ends, which lost 1 base and 5 bases, there was a span of 11 bases. It was with 60 Vbeta and 13 Jbeta primers that the PCR ran. TCRdb keeps only in-frame clones here, not all; method: immunoSEQ multiplex PCR. The repertoire holds about 200,000 clones, approximately 80% seen once, with just under 3% in the top ten. Findings and caveats of the study: What TCR beta sequences reportedly achieved was accurate prediction of HLA-A and HLA-B alleles in most subjects. Earlier analysis yielded a pattern in which most TCR beta V segments were productive about 90% or about 30% of the time.

Healthy bone marrow donors supplied every sample. Notes on this clone: The antigen is undetermined.

This chain joins TRBV4-2 and TRBJ1-4; the D is unclear. Sequencing input: PBMCs. This TCR was sampled from a woman in her 30s in good health and CMV-seronegative. The CDR3 reads CASSQGPGSNEKLFF. CDR3 in DNA: TGTGCCAGCAGCCAAGGTCCGGGATCAAATGAAAAACTGTTTTTT.